A selection of T cell receptor beta chains follows, all from one sample in a study of sequential checkpoint blockade in melanoma. Assay used: immunoSEQ multiplex PCR; TCRdb lists only in-frame clones, some missing. This sample has under 6,500 clones, with around 28% found just once. This material consisted of tumor tissue (inferred from file names), taken from a patient given nivolumab and ipilimumab in sequence. Source of these receptors: a human donor with melanoma. The CDR3 runs from the conserved cysteine through the conserved F or W. D genes are given only for firm matches. Some rows mark clone size as missing; the rest say once, few, many or name a class of expanded clone.

D	V	J	size	CDR3
.	TRBV5-1	TRBJ1-1	.	CASSLDVLGTEAFF
.	TRBV6-8	TRBJ1-6	few	CASITGPDNSPLHF
.	TRBV1	TRBJ1-2	.	CASSQTGSYGYTF
.	TRBV23-1	TRBJ1-4	once	CASSLEIGEKLFF
TRBD2	TRBV6-8	TRBJ2-7	few	CASSYLAGVNEQYF
TRBD1	TRBV19	TRBJ2-7	few	CASSFTTGDGYEQYF
TRBD1	TRBV10-3	TRBJ1-5	.	CAISETTGTGHQPQHF
TRBD2	TRBV6-8	TRBJ2-7	many	CASKVGGLAGSYEQYF
.	TRBV9	TRBJ2-2	medium-sized	CASSNEGGLAGELFF
.	TRBV29-1	TRBJ2-2	.	CSVGYSNTGELFF
.	TRBV11-3	TRBJ1-5	.	CASSLRQGDPSNQPQHF
TRBD1	TRBV18	TRBJ1-2	.	CASSPPDREYYGYTF
TRBD1	TRBV23-1	TRBJ1-1	few	CASRDTGATEAFF
.	TRBV1	TRBJ2-4	.	CASSQSPGQRAKNIQYF
.	TRBV6-8	TRBJ2-7	medium-sized	CASRFGRLTYEQYF
TRBD1	TRBV5-1	TRBJ2-3	.	CASSTAGGSGDTQYF
TRBD2	TRBV6-8	TRBJ2-7	.	CASKSSGSRAYEQYF
TRBD1	TRBV9	TRBJ2-6	few	CASSSGQGIGANVLTF
.	TRBV30	TRBJ1-1	.	CAWRRGNTEAFF
.	TRBV6-8	TRBJ2-5	many	CASSIRQDQETQYF
.	TRBV28	TRBJ1-1	medium-sized	CASSWGAVRTTEAFF
TRBD2	TRBV2	TRBJ2-7	many	CASTLADSYEQYF
TRBD1	TRBV5-1	TRBJ2-5	.	CASSIGTVNQETQYF
.	TRBV11-3	TRBJ2-3	few	CASSRDQRTDTQYF
TRBD2	TRBV18	TRBJ2-2	.	CASSPPGLAGNTGELFF
TRBD1	TRBV29-1	TRBJ2-7	.	CSVGKTGGYEQYF
TRBD1	TRBV5-1	TRBJ1-1	once	CASSLDPDRVTEAFF
.	TRBV28	TRBJ1-5	.	CASSNGFNQPQHF
.	TRBV4-1	TRBJ2-7	few	CASSQALHRIDYEQYF
TRBD1	TRBV10-2	TRBJ2-3	.	CASRDRGHLDTQYF
TRBD2	TRBV19	TRBJ2-2	.	CASSTAGGATGELFF
.	TRBV5-1	TRBJ2-3	.	CASSFGLSLAADTQYF
TRBD2	TRBV28	TRBJ2-4	few	CASSRSGRGDIQYF
.	TRBV7-1	TRBJ2-3	.	CASSPVGGSDTQYF